A selection of T cell receptor beta chains follows, all from one sample in a study of blood T cell repertoires in COVID-19. Using immunoSEQ multiplex PCR, the repertoire was profiled, and TCRdb retains in-frame clones only, with some absent. The table records over 150,000 clones, more than 75% of them present only once. Sample: peripheral blood. The origin of the receptors is a man aged 40-50 years with acute or convalescent COVID-19. The CDR3 runs from the conserved cysteine through the conserved F or W. The D gene is left open where the match is weak. Some rows have no size entry. The others give once, few or many, or a class for an expanded clone.

D	V	J	size	length	DNA	CDR3
TRBD1	TRBV30	TRBJ2-7	NA	11	TGTGCCGGGGTCACAGGGGCCGAGCAGTACTTC	CAGVTGAEQYF
NA	TRBV5-1	TRBJ2-1	NA	14	TGCGCCAGCGGACTCCCCAGCTCCTACAATGAGCAGTTCTTC	CASGLPSSYNEQFF
TRBD1	TRBV12-3/TRBV12-4	TRBJ1-1	NA	13	TGTGCCAGCAGCACCACCCGGACAGGAGAAGCTTTCTTT	CASSTTRTGEAFF
TRBD1	TRBV6-6	TRBJ1-5	few	17	TGTGCCAGCAGTCCTTTTCGGGCAGGACAGGTTAATCAGCCCCAGCATTTT	CASSPFRAGQVNQPQHF
NA	TRBV5-1	TRBJ2-7	few	14	TGCGCCAGCAGCCTCCTAACAGGAACCTACGAGCAGTACTTC	CASSLLTGTYEQYF
TRBD2	TRBV7-6	TRBJ2-1	NA	14	TGTGCCCCTTACCGCCCTAGCGGGTTATATGAGCAGTTCTTC	CAPYRPSGLYEQFF
NA	TRBV29-1	TRBJ1-3	NA	17	TGCAGCGTCCCCGAGCCAGGGGACGGAGACCCTGGAAACACCATATATTTT	CSVPEPGDGDPGNTIYF
TRBD1	TRBV18	TRBJ1-1	NA	13	TGTGCCAGCTCATCGGCAGGGGGCACTGAAGCTTTCTTT	CASSSAGGTEAFF
TRBD2	TRBV6-2/TRBV6-3	TRBJ2-7	NA	18	TGTGCCAGCAGTCCCCCGACTAGGGATAGCGGGGATCCCCAGGAGCAGTACTTC	CASSPPTRDSGDPQEQYF
NA	TRBV14	TRBJ2-2	NA	13	TGTGCCAGCAGCCAAGTAGCCGTCGGGGAGCTGTTTTTT	CASSQVAVGELFF